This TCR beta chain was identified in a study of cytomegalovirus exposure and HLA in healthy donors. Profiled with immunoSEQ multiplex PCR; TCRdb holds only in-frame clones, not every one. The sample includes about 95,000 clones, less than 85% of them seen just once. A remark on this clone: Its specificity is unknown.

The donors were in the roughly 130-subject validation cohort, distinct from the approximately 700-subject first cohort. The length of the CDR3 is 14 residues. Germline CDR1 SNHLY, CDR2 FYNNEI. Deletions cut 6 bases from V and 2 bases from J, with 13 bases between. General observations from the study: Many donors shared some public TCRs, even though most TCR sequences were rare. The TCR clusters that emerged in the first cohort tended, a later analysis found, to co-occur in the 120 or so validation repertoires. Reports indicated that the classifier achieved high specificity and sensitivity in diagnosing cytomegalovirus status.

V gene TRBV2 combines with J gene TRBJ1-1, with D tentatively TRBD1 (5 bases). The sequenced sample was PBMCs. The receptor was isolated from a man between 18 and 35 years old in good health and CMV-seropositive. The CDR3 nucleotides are TGTGCCAGCAGGGATCAGGGTGGCAACACTGAAGCTTTCTTT. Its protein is CASRDQGGNTEAFF.